The T cell receptor beta chain under discussion was sequenced for a study of blood T cell repertoires in COVID-19. Background on the study: Samples came from the United States, Italy and Spain, spanning acute and convalescent COVID-19. Sample material is recorded as cDNA or gDNA derived from T cells, B-cell-depleted T cells, or PBMCs.

Original processing methods: Nucleated cell counts were estimated from reference gene primer amplification. Libraries were prepared by immunoSEQ multiplex PCR; TCRdb keeps only in-frame clonotypes and omits some of them. The V and J calls and clone size are taken from that table; D and trimming were inferred from the DNA. Altogether more than 120,000 clones are present, roughly 88% being singletons, with the ten largest covering roughly 30%. V lost 8 bases, J lost 3 bases, and 7 bases lay in between. The germline CDR1 and CDR2 sequences are SGHTA and FQGNSA. The CDR3 sequence is 11 residues long. The sequence came from a human donor in a cohort sampled during active COVID-19. The chain employs TRBV7-2 and TRBJ1-1; no firm D call. Sequenced: peripheral blood. The CDR3 loop is CASFSDTEAFF. CDR3 DNA: TGTGCCAGCTTCTCGGACACTGAAGCTTTCTTT.